These 20 T cell receptor beta chains originate from one sample sequenced in a study of blood T cells in healthy people across ages. A second PCR of 7 to 11 cycles used a sample-barcoded 5' primer and a J-beta primer mix. TCRdb used MiXCR to reprocess the 5' RACE reads, holding one entry per CDR3 protein. The sample lists approximately 1.5 million distinct CDR3 sequences, around 40% occurring once. The sequenced sample consisted of blood. The receptors originated from a woman between 18 and 29 years old in good health.

Turning to this clonotype: At one of its ends the junction is not consistent with the germline gene, which may arise from a read error. This chain links TRBV20-1 with TRBJ1-2; the D is unclear. The CDR3 spans 14 residues. The germline CDR1 and CDR2 sequences are DFQATT and SNEGSKA (reference sequence). The CDR3 coding sequence is TGCAATGCTAGAGATCTGGAGGTGGACTATGGCTACACCTTC. Translated, it gives CNARDLEVDYGYTF.

The rearrangement links TRBV20-1 to TRBJ2-5; 7 bases are shared with TRBD2. The germline V gene encodes CDR1 DFQATT and CDR2 SNEGSKA (reference sequence). V trimming: 6 bases; J trimming: 3 bases; junction bases outside the gene matches: 10. This CDR3 is built from 14 residues. CDR3 coding DNA: TGCAGTGCCCGCGTGGGGGGAGGGGAAGAGACCCAGTACTTC. It codes for CSARVGGGEETQYF.

The V and J genes are TRBV7-9 and TRBJ1-4; perhaps TRBD1 as D (5 bases). Per the germline V gene, CDR1 is SEHNR and CDR2 is FQNEAQ (reference sequence). V shed 1 base and J shed 4 bases, with 10 bases lying between them. The length of the CDR3 is 15 residues. CDR3 in DNA: TGTGCCAGCAGCTTAGAGGGGACCGGTAATGAAAAACTGTTTTTT. The encoded protein is CASSLEGTGNEKLFF.

Comment on this clonotype: One junction end does not reproduce the germline sequence, and a read error may be involved. The chain employs TRBV2 and TRBJ1-5; 7 bases fit TRBD1. Germline V CDR1 and CDR2: SNHLY, FYNNEI. This CDR3 spans 12 amino acids. The CDR3 is CAGRGVNQPQHF. CDR3 DNA sequence: TGTGCCGGCAGGGGGGTCAATCAGCCCCAGCATTTT.

This chain joins TRBV7-2 and TRBJ2-3, with D perhaps TRBD2 (6 bases). In germline, CDR1 is SGHTA, CDR2 FQGNSA. V lost 3 bases and J lost 4, with 14 bases in between. CDR3 size: 15 residues. This CDR3 reads CASSLQGGPPDTQYF. The CDR3 nucleotides are TGTGCCAGCAGCTTGCAGGGAGGTCCTCCAGATACGCAGTATTTT.

Points on this clonotype: A single base separates this from a much larger clone, so it may be a read error. DNA for the CDR3: TGTGCCAGAAGCTTAGTACCAGGACAGGGGAGCACCGGGGAGCTGTTTTTT. It specifies CARSLVPGQGSTGELFF. J is TRBJ2-2 and V is TRBV7-8; 9 bases align to TRBD1. The CDR3 covers 17 residues. CDR1 SGHVS and CDR2 FQNEAQ come from the germline V gene.

This chain joins TRBV7-8 and TRBJ2-3; possibly TRBD1 for D (5 bases). Trimming shortened V by 5 bases and J by 2 bases, and 17 bases separated the two germline ends. Germline CDR1 reads SGHVS; CDR2 reads FQNEAQ. This CDR3 is 16 amino acids long. DNA of the CDR3: TGTGCCAGCAGCCCACTTTTAGTGGGGCACACAGATACGCAGTATTTT. The encoded protein is CASSPLLVGHTDTQYF.

CDR3 residues: CASSPKLAGGPNTGELFF. CDR3 DNA sequence: TGCGCCAGCAGCCCGAAACTAGCGGGAGGCCCCAACACCGGGGAGCTGTTTTTT. The chain uses TRBV4-3 and TRBJ2-2, with 12 bases that match TRBD2. In germline, CDR1 is LGHNA, CDR2 YSLEER. The V segment lost 4 bases and the J segment 2 bases; nucleotides outside the gene matches: 8. The CDR3 sequence is 18 residues long.

The rearrangement uses TRBV28 and TRBJ1-1; D unresolved. The CDR3 has 13 amino acids. CDR1 MDHEN and CDR2 SYDVKM come from the germline V gene. Trimming pared 5 bases from V and 3 bases from J, leaving 10 bases between. In DNA form, the CDR3 reads TGTGCCAGCAGTGGCGGGTGGGACACTGAAGCTTTCTTT. Amino acid sequence: CASSGGWDTEAFF.

Details on this clonotype: Only one base separates this from a far larger clonotype, so it likely reflects a read error. The V gene is TRBV27, the J gene TRBJ2-1; D gene unclear. From germline, CDR1 is MNHEY and CDR2 SMNVEV (reference sequence). The CDR3 length is 13 residues. CDR3 DNA sequence: TGTGCCAGCAGTTTCGGCTCCCACAATGAGCAGTTCTTC. Protein sequence: CASSFGSHNEQFF.

In regard to this clonotype: The junction and the germline gene differ at one end; a read error may be behind it. The rearrangement uses TRBV12-3 or TRBV12-4 and TRBJ2-7; no firm D call. The CDR3 is 12 amino acids. The CDR3 DNA follows: TGTGCCTGCAGTTCTGACACCTACGAGCAGTACTTC. It yields the protein CACSSDTYEQYF.

This clonotype has just a few counts. The chain uses TRBV24-1 and TRBJ2-5, with D possibly TRBD2 on 6 matching bases. The CDR3 sequence is 15 residues long. Germline assignment: CDR1 KGHDR and CDR2 SFDVKD. V shed 9 bases and J shed 0 bases, with 16 bases lying between them. This CDR3 is CATQPRDLHQETQYF. As DNA, the CDR3 is TGTGCCACCCAGCCCCGGGACTTACACCAAGAGACCCAGTACTTC.

The chain recombines TRBV12-3 or TRBV12-4 with TRBJ2-3, with D perhaps matching TRBD1 or TRBD2 (5 bases each). Trimming took 5 bases from V and 7 from J, leaving 16 bases between them. The CDR3 runs to 14 residues. The CDR3 spells CASSLLGTSNTQYF. The CDR3 DNA follows: TGTGCCAGCAGTCTTTTAGGGACGTCTAATACGCAGTATTTT.

This clonotype has only a few counts. The V call is TRBV18, the J call TRBJ1-6; perhaps TRBD1 as D (5 bases). Germline V gene sequence: CDR1 KGHSH, CDR2 LQKENI. Trimming shortened V by 5 bases and J by 7 bases, and 15 bases separated the two germline ends. There are 15 residues in the CDR3. The CDR3 DNA is TGTGCCAGCTCAGGTGCGGCAGGGACCAATTCACCCCTCCACTTT. Translation gives CASSGAAGTNSPLHF.

This clonotype was recorded many times. The chain recombines TRBV20-1 with TRBJ1-5; TRBD1 matches at 7 bases. V was clipped by 6 bases and J by 0 bases; unmatched bases: 2. Germline CDR1 reads DFQATT; CDR2 reads SNEGSKA (reference sequence). This CDR3 contains 13 residues. For the CDR3, the DNA is TGCAGTGCAAACAGGGGTAGCAATCAGCCCCAGCATTTT. It translates to CSANRGSNQPQHF.

The chain has TRBV12-5 and TRBJ1-1; maybe TRBD1 (5 bases). This CDR3 spans 13 amino acids. Germline CDR1 is LGHNT and CDR2 is FRNRAP. Trimming took 2 bases from V and 5 from J, leaving 9 bases between them. CDR3 residues: CASGLTQGTEAFF. The CDR3 nucleotides read TGTGCTAGTGGTTTGACGCAGGGAACTGAAGCTTTCTTT.

The chain employs TRBV29-1 and TRBJ1-3, with 7 bases matching TRBD1. The CDR3 sequence is 13 residues long. After removal of 6 bases from V and 2 bases from J, the junction contained 4 bases not matched to a gene. Germline V gives CDR1 SQVTM, CDR2 ANQGSEA. In nucleotides, the CDR3 is TGCAGCGTCGCCGACAGGGCTGGAAACACCATATATTTT. This sequence encodes CSVADRAGNTIYF.

This clonotype showed up just a few times. The V and J genes are TRBV20-1 and TRBJ1-1, with 7 bases aligning to TRBD1. With 6 bases clipped from V and 8 bases from J, the junction kept 12 bases outside the gene matches. From germline, CDR1 is DFQATT and CDR2 SNEGSKA (reference sequence). The CDR3 runs to 13 residues. The CDR3 nucleotides are TGCAGTGCAACCCTCTCGGGACAGCTCGAAGCTTTCTTT. It encodes CSATLSGQLEAFF.

This chain uses TRBV7-2 with TRBJ2-3; 11 positions agree with TRBD2. Germline loops: CDR1 SGHTA, CDR2 FQGNSA. The trim removed 1 base at V and 4 bases at J, leaving 7 bases unmatched. CDR3 size: 17 residues. CDR3 bases: TGTGCCAGCAGCTTAGTGTCTAGCGGGGGGAGCGCAGATACGCAGTATTTT. Translation: CASSLVSSGGSADTQYF. Complete variable domain (other parts from reference TRBV7-2 and TRBJ2-3): GAGVSQSPSNKVTEKGKDVELRCDPISGHTALYWYRQSLGQGLEFLIYFQGNSAPDKSGLPSDRFSAERTGGSVSTLTIQRTQQEDSAVYLCASSLVSSGGSADTQYFGPGTRLTVL.

On this clonotype itself: A read error may produce the germline difference seen at one junction end. The chain couples TRBV29-1 to TRBJ1-2, with D perhaps TRBD1 (5 bases). The CDR3 runs 12 residues. Germline V gene lookup returns CDR1 SQVTM and CDR2 ANQGSEA. The CDR3 protein is CSVGGGRYGHTF. Here the CDR3 DNA reads TGCAGCGTTGGCGGGGGTCGTTATGGCCACACCTTC. Full variable domain (remainder filled in from reference TRBV29-1 and TRBJ1-2): SAVISQKPSRDICQRGTSLTIQCQVDSQVTMMFWYRQQPGQSLTLIATANQGSEATYESGFVIDKFPISRPNLTFSTLTVSNMSPEDSSIYLCSVGGGRYGHTFGSGTRLTVV.